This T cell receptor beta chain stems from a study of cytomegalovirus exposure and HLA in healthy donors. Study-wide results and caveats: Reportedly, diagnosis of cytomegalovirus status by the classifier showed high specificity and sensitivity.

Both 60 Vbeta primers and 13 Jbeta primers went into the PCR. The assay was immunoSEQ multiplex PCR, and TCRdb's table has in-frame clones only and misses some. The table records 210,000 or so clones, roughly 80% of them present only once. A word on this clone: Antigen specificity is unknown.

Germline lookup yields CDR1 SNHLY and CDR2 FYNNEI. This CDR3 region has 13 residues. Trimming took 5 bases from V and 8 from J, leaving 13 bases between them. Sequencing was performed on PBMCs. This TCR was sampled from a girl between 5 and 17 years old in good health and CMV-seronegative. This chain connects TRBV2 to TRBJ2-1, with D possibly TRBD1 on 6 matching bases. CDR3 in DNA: TGTGCCAGCAGTTCGCAGGGGATACATGAGCAGTTCTTC. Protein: CASSSQGIHEQFF.